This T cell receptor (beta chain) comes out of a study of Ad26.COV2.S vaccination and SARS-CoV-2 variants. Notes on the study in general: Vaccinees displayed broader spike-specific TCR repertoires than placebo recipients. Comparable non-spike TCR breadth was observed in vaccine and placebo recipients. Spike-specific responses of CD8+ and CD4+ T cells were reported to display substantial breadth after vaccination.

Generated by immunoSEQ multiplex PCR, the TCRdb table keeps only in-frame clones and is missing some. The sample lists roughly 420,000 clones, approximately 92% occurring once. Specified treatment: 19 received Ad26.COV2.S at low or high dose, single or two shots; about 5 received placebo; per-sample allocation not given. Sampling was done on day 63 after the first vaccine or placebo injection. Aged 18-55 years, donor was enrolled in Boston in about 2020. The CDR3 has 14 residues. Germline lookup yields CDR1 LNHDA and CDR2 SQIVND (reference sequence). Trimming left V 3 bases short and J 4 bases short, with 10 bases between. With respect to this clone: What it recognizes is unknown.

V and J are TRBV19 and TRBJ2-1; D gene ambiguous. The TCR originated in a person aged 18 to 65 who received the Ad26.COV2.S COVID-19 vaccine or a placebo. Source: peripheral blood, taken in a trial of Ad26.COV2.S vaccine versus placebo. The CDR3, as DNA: TGTGCCAGTAGTATGGCGGCAGAGTACAATGAGCAGTTCTTC. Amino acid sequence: CASSMAAEYNEQFF.